These 19 T cell receptor beta chains originate from one sample sequenced in a study of T cells in Graves' hyperthyroidism and ophthalmopathy. There were TCR beta CDR3 regions amplified from RNA transcripts. The primer set for the first-round RT-PCR of the TCR CDR3 was HTBI. TCRdb reprocessed the multiplex PCR reads with MiXCR, giving one entry per CDR3 protein. This table has more than 450,000 distinct CDR3 sequences, just under 20% appearing once. The material sequenced was blood. All receptors derive from a man aged 35-49 years with Graves' ophthalmopathy.

This clonotype was detected only a few times. The rearrangement joins TRBV20-1 to TRBJ1-6; D is ambiguous. Germline CDR1 and CDR2: DFQATT and SNEGSKA (reference sequence). Trimming pared 5 bases from V and 0 bases from J, leaving 20 bases between. CDR3 size: 18 residues. The CDR3 nucleotides read TGCAGTGCTTCGTCGGCCCCGGTGGGGAGCTCCTATAATTCACCCCTCCACTTT. It codes for CSASSAPVGSSYNSPLHF.

The CDR3 is CASSVSSGSYNEQFF. The DNA of the CDR3 is TGTGCCAGTAGTGTCTCTAGCGGATCCTACAATGAGCAGTTCTTC. The chain is built from TRBV19 and TRBJ2-1; 7 bases are shared with TRBD2. CDR1 LNHDA and CDR2 SQIVND come from the germline V gene (reference sequence). Trimming took 5 bases from V and 1 from J; bases not matched to a gene: 5. This CDR3 has 15 residues.

With respect to this clonotype: This sequence may be a read error, since a much larger clone differs from it by one base. J is TRBJ1-6 and V is TRBV27; D is ambiguous. The ends were cut back, 6 bases at V and 11 bases at J, with 17 bases in the middle. Looked up from germline, CDR1 is MNHEY and CDR2 is SMNVEV (reference sequence). The CDR3 is 14 residues long. The DNA for the CDR3 is TGTGCCAGCAGGCAGCGGGCCTCGGGCCCACCCCTCCACTTT. Amino acid sequence: CASRQRASGPPLHF.

Worth noting for this clonotype: This may stem from a read error, because a much larger clone lies one nucleotide away. This CDR3 reads CANPLTSGKVTGELFF. The CDR3 DNA sequence: TGTGCCAACCCACTGACTAGCGGGAAGGTCACCGGGGAGCTGTTTTTT. The gene calls are TRBV7-9 and TRBJ2-2; 11 bases map to TRBD2. The CDR3 has 16 residues. Germline V gives CDR1 SEHNR, CDR2 FQNEAQ (reference sequence). With V trimmed by 10 bases and J by 4 bases, 11 bases remained unmatched.

Comments on this clonotype: Given a much more abundant clone one base away, this may be a read error. The chain couples TRBV7-2 to TRBJ2-3; tentatively, D is TRBD2 (6 bases). CDR3 length: 14 residues. CDR1 and CDR2 (germline): SGHTA, FQGNSA. V shed 6 bases and J shed 4 bases, with 14 bases lying between them. The CDR3 DNA follows: TGTGCCAGCAGACCGGGACTGGGCGCAGATACGCAGTATTTT. Protein: CASRPGLGADTQYF.

A note on this clonotype: A much larger clone sits a single nucleotide away, making a read error possible. The chain combines TRBV28 with TRBJ2-3, with 7 nucleotides matching TRBD2. Germline CDR1 and CDR2: MDHEN and SYDVKM. This CDR3 has 14 amino acids. CDR3 in amino acids: CTSSPQEVGLSQYF. The DNA for the CDR3 is TGTACCAGCAGTCCCCAGGAAGTGGGACTATCGCAGTATTTT.

The chain couples TRBV10-1 to TRBJ2-5; 10 bases align to TRBD2. CDR3 length: 16 residues. The V gene end was trimmed by 2 bases and the J gene end by 5 bases; junction bases not matched to a gene: 8. Germline V gene data show CDR1 as WNHNN and CDR2 as SYGVQD (reference sequence). CDR3 bases: TGCGCCAGCAGTGAGATGGAACTAGCGGGGACGGAGACCCAGTACTTC. This sequence encodes CASSEMELAGTETQYF.

V and J are TRBV19 and TRBJ2-7; D gene unclear. This CDR3 has 17 amino acids. Trimming stripped 3 bases from V and 3 bases from J, with 21 bases between. Germline values: CDR1 LNHDA, CDR2 SQIVND (reference sequence). CDR3 protein: CASSMVRAGTWSYEQYF. The CDR3 nucleotides read TGTGCCAGTAGTATGGTACGGGCAGGTACCTGGAGCTACGAGCAGTACTTC.

This clonotype was seen ten or more times. This chain uses TRBV20-1 with TRBJ2-5; D not certain. V was pared by 3 bases and J by 5 bases, with 7 bases between. The CDR3 is 11 residues long. Germline CDR1 reads DFQATT; CDR2 reads SNEGSKA (reference sequence). CDR3 region: CSASALETQYF. In DNA, the CDR3 is TGCAGTGCTAGTGCCCTCGAGACCCAGTACTTC.

The sample holds many counts of this clonotype. This chain joins TRBV2 and TRBJ2-7; D not resolved. Germline V gives CDR1 SNHLY, CDR2 FYNNEI. V shed 4 bases and J shed 0 bases, with 7 bases lying between them. The CDR3 sequence is 13 residues long. The CDR3 DNA is TGTGCCAGCAGTGTGAGGTACTCCTACGAGCAGTACTTC. Translation: CASSVRYSYEQYF.

The chain carries TRBV28 and TRBJ2-2; 7 bases are a match to TRBD1. This CDR3 is 13 amino acids long. CDR1 MDHEN and CDR2 SYDVKM come from the germline V gene. V gave up 4 bases and J gave up 6 bases; unmatched junction bases: 2. The CDR3 protein is CASSWGQSGELFF. The CDR3, as DNA: TGTGCCAGCAGTTGGGGACAGTCCGGGGAGCTGTTTTTT.

This chain links TRBV6-1 with TRBJ2-5; no reliable D call. The CDR3 spans 13 residues. V was shortened by 8 bases and J by 12 bases, with 22 bases between the two germline ends. Per the germline V gene, CDR1 is MNHNS and CDR2 is SASEGT. In nucleotides, the CDR3 is TGTGCCAGCCGAGACTCTAGAACCTATTGGGAGTACTTC. This gives the protein CASRDSRTYWEYF.

The V call is TRBV7-2, the J call TRBJ1-5; TRBD1 might be the D (6 bases). Germline V CDR1 and CDR2: SGHTA, FQGNSA. V lost 5 bases to trimming and J lost 6 bases, with 11 bases between them. There are 13 residues in the CDR3. CDR3 bases: TGTGCCAGCAGCAGCCTCAGGGGTCAGCCCCAGCATTTT. Translation: CASSSLRGQPQHF.

The V and J genes are TRBV6-1 and TRBJ2-7; D unclear. CDR3 length equals 15 residues. The V gene's germline CDR1 is MNHNS and CDR2 SASEGT. V gave up 2 bases and J gave up 11 bases, with 22 bases separating them. In DNA form, the CDR3 reads TGTGCCAGCAGTGAACTTATTGACCAGGCGAGGAGCAAGTACTTC. It translates to CASSELIDQARSKYF.

This clonotype is a singleton in its sample. An end of the junction does not agree with germline; a read error may underlie this. The rearrangement links TRBV24-1 to TRBJ2-1, with 7 bases identical to TRBD2. This CDR3 comprises 15 residues. CDR1 KGHDR and CDR2 SFDVKD come from the germline V gene. The CDR3 region is CATSEAGASYNGQFF. CDR3 DNA sequence: TGTGCCACCAGTGAGGCGGGAGCCTCCTACAATGGGCAGTTCTTC.

Turning to this clonotype: This may be a read error: a much more frequent sequence differs by one nucleotide. The V and J genes are TRBV6-2 or TRBV6-3 and TRBJ2-5, with D perhaps TRBD1 or TRBD2 (6 bases each). CDR1 is MNHEY, CDR2 SVGEGT, per germline. Between the trimmed V and J ends, which lost 5 bases and 4 bases, there was a span of 20 bases. CDR3 length: 16 residues. The DNA of the CDR3 is TGTGCCAGCAGTGGCTGGGGGGCATCTTCGGCAGAGACCCAGTACTTC. Translated, it gives CASSGWGASSAETQYF.

This clonotype has at least ten counts. V and J are TRBV5-1 and TRBJ2-1; TRBD2 agrees at 9 bases. The J segment lost 6 bases and the V segment lost 4 bases, leaving 8 bases of the junction unmatched. This CDR3 has 15 residues. CDR1 is SGHRS and CDR2 is YFSETQ in the germline V gene. The CDR3 nucleotides read TGCGCCAGCAGCCGTAGCGGGAGTTTAGGCAATGAGCAGTTCTTC. It codes for CASSRSGSLGNEQFF. Full variable domain (remainder filled in from reference TRBV5-1 and TRBJ2-1): KAGVTQTPRYLIKTRGQQVTLSCSPISGHRSVSWYQQTPGQGLQFLFEYFSETQRNKGNFPGRFSGRQFSNSRSEMNVSTLELGDSALYLCASSRSGSLGNEQFFGPGTRLTVL.

This clonotype was observed at least ten times. This chain connects TRBV12-3 or TRBV12-4 to TRBJ1-2; perhaps TRBD1 as D (5 bases). V was cut by 5 bases and J by 5 bases, with 18 bases left in between. This CDR3 has 15 residues. The CDR3 loop is CASSALSRGVYGYTF. CDR3 nucleotides: TGTGCCAGCAGTGCCCTGTCAAGGGGCGTTTATGGCTACACCTTC.

In the case of this clonotype: A single base separates this from a much larger clone, so it may be a read error. The chain combines TRBV18 with TRBJ2-3; TRBD2 matches at 10 bases. This CDR3 comprises 14 residues. Germline V CDR1 and CDR2: KGHSH, LQKENI. The junction had 7 bases not matched to a gene; V was cut back by 3 bases and J by 10 bases. CDR3 region: CASSPASGSDAQYF. For the CDR3, the DNA is TGTGCCAGCTCACCGGCTAGCGGGAGTGATGCGCAGTATTTT. Filled out from reference TRBV18 and TRBJ2-3, the complete variable domain reads NAGVMQNPRHLVRRRGQEARLRCSPMKGHSHVYWYRQLPEEGLKFMVYLQKENIIDESGMPKERFSAEFPKEGPSILRIQQVVRGDSAAYFCASSPASGSDAQYFGPGTRLTVL.